A selection of T cell receptor beta chains follows, all from one sample in a study of chemoradiotherapy in HPV16-positive cancers. Clones were read by immunoSEQ multiplex PCR, and TCRdb kept only the in-frame ones, dropping some. The sample contains about 12,000 clones, 65% of which appear only once. The sample was gathered from a patient who underwent chemoradiotherapy. All receptors come from a human donor with HPV-associated anogenital cancer. Both conserved end residues are part of each CDR3. A D gene is named only where the DNA matches it firmly. Rows give clone size only sometimes, using once, few, many, or a class for an expanded clone.

abundance	v_gene	j_gene	d_gene	CDR3aa	CDR3nt
-	TRBV9	TRBJ1-6	-	CASSFRYNSPLHF	TGTGCCAGCAGCTTCCGATATAATTCACCCCTCCACTTT
-	TRBV27	TRBJ2-3	-	CASSFPHRPDTQYF	TGTGCCAGCAGTTTTCCCCATCGCCCAGATACGCAGTATTTT
few	TRBV15	TRBJ2-7	TRBD2	CATSREGGGLYEQYF	TGTGCCACCAGCAGAGAAGGCGGGGGGCTCTACGAGCAGTACTTC
-	TRBV2	TRBJ1-5	-	CASSLQRQPQHF	TGTGCCAGCAGTCTACAGAGGCAGCCCCAGCATTTT
-	TRBV2	TRBJ2-1	TRBD1	CASTKLDRENEQFF	TGTGCCAGCACCAAATTAGACAGGGAAAATGAGCAGTTCTTC
-	TRBV30	TRBJ2-1	-	CAWSARDEQFF	TGTGCCTGGAGTGCGAGGGATGAGCAGTTCTTC
-	TRBV19	TRBJ1-1	-	CARGRGLNTEAFF	TGTGCCAGGGGTCGGGGGCTGAACACTGAAGCTTTCTTT
once	TRBV9	TRBJ2-2	TRBD2	CASSVKSGGGELFF	TGTGCCAGCAGCGTAAAGTCGGGGGGCGGGGAGCTGTTTTTT
-	TRBV10-2	TRBJ2-3	TRBD2	CASSESAGVTDTQYF	TGCGCCAGCAGTGAGTCGGCGGGGGTGACAGATACGCAGTATTTT
few	TRBV5-6	TRBJ2-5	TRBD1	CASSPARTGKETQYF	TGTGCCAGCAGCCCGGCCCGGACAGGGAAAGAGACCCAGTACTTC
few	TRBV7-2	TRBJ1-2	-	CASSGNRAGYTF	TGTGCCAGCAGCGGGAACAGGGCTGGCTACACCTTC
-	TRBV5-6	TRBJ2-7	-	CASSPRGGNAEQYF	TGTGCCAGCAGTCCGCGTGGGGGAAATGCCGAGCAGTACTTC
-	TRBV11-2	TRBJ1-1	-	CASSLLLNTEAFF	TGTGCCAGCAGCCTTTTATTGAACACTGAAGCTTTCTTT
-	TRBV7-2	TRBJ1-6	-	CASSPTSGGGSPLHF	TGTGCCAGCAGCCCGACGAGTGGGGGAGGTTCACCCCTCCACTTT
-	TRBV5-1	TRBJ2-6	-	CASRGAGQAGANVLTF	TGCGCCAGCAGGGGGGCAGGGCAGGCTGGGGCCAACGTCCTGACTTTC
-	TRBV19	TRBJ1-1	-	CASRNFPNTEAFF	TGTGCCAGTAGAAATTTCCCAAACACTGAAGCTTTCTTT
-	TRBV29-1	TRBJ2-2	-	CSVDTGELFF	TGCAGCGTTGACACCGGGGAGCTGTTTTTT
-	TRBV10-3	TRBJ2-3	TRBD2	CAISEGGGATDTQYF	TGTGCCATCAGTGAGGGCGGGGGGGCAACAGATACGCAGTATTTT
few	TRBV19	TRBJ1-1	-	CASSIVGGGTEAFF	TGTGCCAGTAGTATTGTGGGCGGTGGCACTGAAGCTTTCTTT
-	TRBV18	TRBJ1-6	TRBD1	CASSPFVQGNNSPLHF	TGTGCCAGCTCACCATTTGTACAGGGGAATAATTCACCCCTCCACTTT
-	TRBV5-1	TRBJ2-5	TRBD1	CASSLGSGTGATSGTQYF	TGCGCCAGCAGCTTGGGCTCCGGGACAGGGGCCACCTCAGGGACCCAGTACTTC
-	TRBV18	TRBJ2-1	TRBD2	CASSPRTSGGAGNEQFF	TGTGCCAGCTCACCAAGGACTAGCGGGGGGGCTGGTAATGAGCAGTTCTTC
-	TRBV7-9	TRBJ2-3	-	CASSDSQNYTQYF	TGTGCCAGCAGCGATTCACAAAACTATACGCAGTATTTT
-	TRBV19	TRBJ2-1	TRBD1	CASSIPRDRGLLQFF	TGTGCCAGTAGTATACCCCGCGACAGGGGGCTCCTCCAGTTCTTC
-	TRBV5-1	TRBJ2-3	-	CASSGGTVSADTQYF	TGCGCCAGCAGCGGAGGGACAGTTAGTGCGGATACGCAGTATTTT
-	TRBV9	TRBJ2-3	TRBD2	CASSLAGAKTDTQYF	TGTGCCAGCAGCCTAGCGGGAGCGAAGACAGATACGCAGTATTTT
-	TRBV19	TRBJ2-2	-	CASSQRGDTGELFF	TGTGCCAGTAGTCAACGGGGAGACACCGGGGAGCTGTTTTTT
-	TRBV19	TRBJ2-7	TRBD1	CASRPGTGPSTEQYF	TGTGCCAGTAGACCCGGGACAGGTCCCTCTACCGAGCAGTACTTC
-	TRBV28	TRBJ1-1	-	CASYPGRSEAFF	TGTGCCAGTTACCCCGGCCGGAGTGAAGCTTTCTTT
few	TRBV5-1	TRBJ2-4	-	CASSLSGKNIQYF	TGCGCCAGCAGCTTGTCCGGGAAAAACATTCAGTACTTC
-	TRBV5-6	TRBJ1-3	-	CASSLVGGRSGNTIYF	TGTGCCAGCAGCTTGGTCGGGGGGCGATCAGGAAACACCATATATTTT
-	TRBV2	TRBJ1-5	-	CASGSGGNQPQHF	TGTGCCAGCGGGTCGGGGGGTAATCAGCCCCAGCATTTT
-	TRBV7-3	TRBJ2-2	TRBD2	CASKGTSGVGELFF	TGTGCCAGCAAGGGGACTAGCGGGGTCGGGGAGCTGTTTTTT
-	TRBV6-4	TRBJ2-3	TRBD2	CASSSGGGADTQYF	TGTGCCAGCAGCAGCGGGGGAGGGGCAGATACGCAGTATTTT
-	TRBV11-3	TRBJ1-5	-	CASSLELGQPQHF	TGTGCCAGCAGCTTAGAACTGGGCCAGCCCCAGCATTTT
-	TRBV19	TRBJ1-6	-	CASSLTHYNSPLHF	TGTGCCAGTAGCCTCACCCATTATAATTCACCCCTCCACTTT
-	TRBV5-6	TRBJ2-5	TRBD2	CASSQGLAVNQETQYF	TGTGCCAGCAGCCAGGGACTAGCTGTTAATCAAGAGACCCAGTACTTC
once	TRBV5-1	TRBJ2-1	TRBD2	CASSFSGSGQFF	TGCGCCAGCAGCTTTAGCGGGAGCGGACAGTTCTTC
-	TRBV6-5	TRBJ1-2	-	CASRRGPGDVGYTF	TGTGCCAGCAGGCGGGGTCCAGGGGACGTTGGCTACACCTTC
-	TRBV27	TRBJ1-5	TRBD1	CASSLLQGAQPQHF	TGTGCCAGCAGTTTACTTCAGGGGGCCCAGCCCCAGCATTTT
-	TRBV4-3	TRBJ2-2	TRBD2	CASSQSTSGANTGELFF	TGCGCCAGCAGCCAATCCACTAGCGGCGCGAACACCGGGGAGCTGTTTTTT
-	TRBV10-1	TRBJ1-6	-	CASSGPYRLGYYSPLHF	TGCGCCAGCAGTGGACCCTACAGGTTGGGGTACTATTCACCCCTCCACTTT
-	TRBV7-2	TRBJ2-1	TRBD2	CASSLLRSGGANEQFF	TGTGCCAGCAGCTTATTGCGAAGCGGGGGGGCCAATGAGCAGTTCTTC